This T cell receptor beta chain was retrieved from a study of blood T cells in healthy people across ages. Germline lookup yields CDR1 MNHEY and CDR2 SVGAGI. V lost 2 bases and J lost 0, with 10 bases in between. The length of the CDR3 is 16 residues. Primers used in a second PCR of about 6 to 11 cycles were a sample-barcoded 5' primer and a J-beta primer mix. TCRdb independently ran MiXCR on the 5' RACE reads; one entry per CDR3 protein. The sample records around 1,000,000 distinct CDR3 sequences, roughly 24% being singletons. This clonotype showed up just a few times. The data were also submitted as part of a second study, on T cells of mothers and their children.

The receptor's source is a girl aged 2 to 9 in good health. The chain uses TRBV6-5 and TRBJ2-2; D call uncertain. Sequencing input: blood. The CDR3 sequence: CASSYPQDPNTGELFF. The CDR3 DNA follows: TGTGCCAGCAGTTACCCTCAGGATCCGAACACCGGGGAGCTGTTTTTT.